These 23 T cell receptor beta chains were all obtained from the same sample, sequenced in a study of cytomegalovirus exposure and HLA in healthy donors. Here immunoSEQ multiplex PCR was the method, and the copy in TCRdb shows in-frame clones only, minus some. The repertoire holds about 200,000 clones, with less than 90% as singletons. The sample was PBMCs. These receptors were taken from a woman in her late teens or twenties in good health and CMV-seronegative.

V gene TRBV29-1 combines with J gene TRBJ1-4; D is undetermined. V was clipped by 1 base and J by 11 bases, with 8 bases between them. CDR3 size: 11 residues. Germline V gives CDR1 SQVTM, CDR2 ANQGSEA. The chain's CDR3 is CSVEVGSKLFF. The CDR3 nucleotides are TGCAGCGTTGAAGTGGGCAGTAAACTGTTTTTT.

The chain is built from TRBV5-1 and TRBJ2-1; 13 positions agree with TRBD2. From germline, CDR1 is SGHRS and CDR2 YFSETQ. V dropped 4 bases and J dropped 7; count of bases not matched to a gene: 5. The CDR3 extends over 15 amino acids. This CDR3 reads CASSVLAGGRNEQFF. Written as DNA, the CDR3 is TGCGCCAGCAGCGTACTAGCGGGGGGGAGAAATGAGCAGTTCTTC.

This sequence joins TRBV27 and TRBJ1-1; 7 nucleotides line up with TRBD1. The CDR3 length is 16 residues. CDR1 is MNHEY and CDR2 is SMNVEV in the germline V gene (reference sequence). With 6 bases clipped from V and 2 bases from J, the junction kept 12 bases outside the gene matches. The CDR3 reads CASSPGWGQYNTEAFF. CDR3 in DNA: TGTGCCAGCAGCCCCGGGTGGGGACAGTACAACACTGAAGCTTTCTTT.

This clone was counted a few times. V is TRBV2 and J is TRBJ1-2; D not resolved. V was trimmed by 2 bases and J by 8 bases, leaving 12 bases between them. The CDR3 is made up of 13 amino acids. Per germline, CDR1 SNHLY and CDR2 FYNNEI. The CDR3, as DNA: TGTGCCAGCAGTGAATGGGTGGGATCGGGCTACACCTTC. The encoded protein is CASSEWVGSGYTF.

This chain joins TRBV4-1 and TRBJ2-1; D uncertain. CDR3 length: 14 residues. Germline loops: CDR1 MGHRA, CDR2 YSYEKL. Trimming left V 5 bases short and J 2 bases short, with 10 bases between. The CDR3 spells CASSYAVTYNEQFF. The CDR3 DNA is TGCGCCAGCAGCTATGCGGTTACCTACAATGAGCAGTTCTTC.

Only one count was recorded for this clone. The V gene is TRBV2, the J gene TRBJ1-3; D is undetermined. CDR1 SNHLY and CDR2 FYNNEI come from the germline V gene. The V and J ends lost 0 bases and 0 bases respectively, with 9 bases between them. This CDR3 has 16 amino acids. The CDR3 bases are TGTGCCAGCAGTGAAGCGAGAGCGGTCTCTGGAAACACCATATATTTT. Its translation: CASSEARAVSGNTIYF.

The rearrangement uses TRBV7-3 and TRBJ2-3; TRBD1 is a possible D gene (6 bases). V was trimmed by 5 bases and J by 0 bases, leaving 9 bases between them. Germline CDR1 SGHTA, CDR2 FQGTGA. This CDR3 region has 14 residues. Written as DNA, the CDR3 is TGTGCCAGCAGCCCCGGGACAAGCACAGATACGCAGTATTTT. This sequence encodes CASSPGTSTDTQYF.

This chain connects TRBV5-6 to TRBJ1-3; unclear D gene. CDR3 size: 16 residues. Trimming stripped 2 bases from V and 0 bases from J, with 12 bases between. Germline V lookup: CDR1 SGHDT, CDR2 YYEEEE. CDR3 bases: TGTGCCAGCAGCTTTCGGACGGCCAGCTCTGGAAACACCATATATTTT. Translating gives CASSFRTASSGNTIYF. The full variable domain, its missing parts supplied by reference TRBV5-6 and TRBJ1-3, is DAGVTQSPTHLIKTRGQQVTLRCSPKSGHDTVSWYQQALGQGPQFIFQYYEEEERQRGNFPDRFSGHQFPNYSSELNVNALLLGDSALYLCASSFRTASSGNTIYFGEGSWLTVV.

CDR3 sequence: CASSPPTGTGGYTF. The CDR3 DNA follows: TGTGCCAGCAGTCCACCCACAGGGACGGGAGGCTACACCTTC. V gene TRBV27 combines with J gene TRBJ1-2; tentatively, D is TRBD1 (6 bases). Germline-derived CDR1 and CDR2 are MNHEY and SMNVEV (reference sequence). V lost 5 bases and J 8 bases, leaving 18 bases between the germline ends. The CDR3 spans 14 residues.

The rearrangement links TRBV4-1 to TRBJ2-1; D is perhaps TRBD1 or TRBD2 (5 bases each). Trimming removed 1 base at V and 3 bases at J, with 10 bases between. The CDR3 runs 15 residues. The germline V gene encodes CDR1 MGHRA and CDR2 YSYEKL. CDR3 DNA sequence: TGCGCCAGCAGCCAAGGGGGACCAAACTACAATGAGCAGTTCTTC. Translated: CASSQGGPNYNEQFF.

The chain employs TRBV7-2 and TRBJ1-1, with 10 bases lining up with TRBD1. CDR3 length: 15 amino acids. From germline, CDR1 is SGHTA and CDR2 FQGNSA. V lost 6 bases and J lost 1; bases outside the gene matches: 5. The CDR3 protein is CASSRWTGGNTEAFF. The CDR3 nucleotides read TGTGCCAGCAGTAGGTGGACAGGGGGGAACACTGAAGCTTTCTTT.

The genes are TRBV7-9 and TRBJ1-2; 7 bases are a match to TRBD1. Unmatched junction bases numbered 10, after V lost 5 bases and J lost 4 bases. This CDR3 comprises 15 residues. Germline values: CDR1 SEHNR, CDR2 FQNEAQ (reference sequence). The CDR3 bases are TGTGCCAGCAGCCCGCGACAGGGAGGCAGCTATGGCTACACCTTC. Translating gives CASSPRQGGSYGYTF.

This clone was recorded once. The V gene is TRBV5-6, the J gene TRBJ2-7; D is uncertain. The CDR3 runs to 11 residues. Trimming stripped 2 bases from V and 6 bases from J, with 6 bases between. The germline V gene has CDR1 SGHDT and CDR2 YYEEEE. The CDR3: CASSFLVEQYF. The CDR3 DNA reads TGTGCCAGCAGCTTTCTCGTCGAGCAGTACTTC.

The J gene is TRBJ1-3, the V gene TRBV15; D ambiguous. This CDR3 is 15 amino acids long. Germline assignment: CDR1 LNHNV and CDR2 YYDKDF (reference sequence). Trimming shortened V by 3 bases and J by 0 bases, and 9 bases separated the two germline ends. CDR3 residues: CATSRGPSSGNTIYF. The CDR3, as DNA: TGTGCCACCAGCAGGGGTCCGAGCTCTGGAAACACCATATATTTT. The whole variable domain, filled in from reference TRBV15 and TRBJ1-3, reads DAMVIQNPRYQVTQFGKPVTLSCSQTLNHNVMYWYQQKSSQAPKLLFHYYDKDFNNEADTPDNFQSRRPNTSFCFLDIRSPGLGDTAMYLCATSRGPSSGNTIYFGEGSWLTVV.

Only a few counts were recorded for this clone. The rearrangement links TRBV10-1 to TRBJ2-5, with TRBD1 matching 7 bases. V dropped 6 bases and J dropped 1; count of bases not matched to a gene: 8. The CDR3 length is 15 residues. CDR1 is WNHNN and CDR2 is SYGVQD in the germline V gene (reference sequence). This CDR3 is CASSSYGTAQETQYF. CDR3 DNA sequence: TGCGCCAGCAGCTCCTACGGGACAGCCCAAGAGACCCAGTACTTC.

This chain links TRBV7-2 with TRBJ1-5; D is uncertain. CDR3 size: 14 residues. The V and J ends lost 4 bases and 0 bases respectively, with 7 bases between them. CDR1 is SGHTA and CDR2 is FQGNSA in the germline V gene. In nucleotides, the CDR3 is TGTGCCAGCAGCTACGGGTATAGCAATCAGCCCCAGCATTTT. It specifies CASSYGYSNQPQHF.

V usage is TRBV5-1 and J usage is TRBJ2-7; 12 bases align to TRBD2. This CDR3 comprises 15 residues. The V and J ends lost 3 bases and 6 bases, in that order; junction bases with no gene match: 7. Germline V gene data show CDR1 as SGHRS and CDR2 as YFSETQ. The CDR3 nucleotides are TGCGCCAGCAGCTCCGGACTAGCGGGGCGGGGCGAGCAGTACTTC. Its translation is CASSSGLAGRGEQYF.

The genes are TRBV6-4 and TRBJ2-7; D gene uncertain. The CDR3 runs 12 residues. Germline V lookup: CDR1 MRHNA, CDR2 SNTAGT. The germline V and J ends were trimmed by 8 bases and 0 bases, with 8 bases remaining between them. The CDR3 is CASGIHSYEQYF. CDR3 in DNA: TGTGCCAGCGGGATACACTCCTACGAGCAGTACTTC.

V usage is TRBV7-6 and J usage is TRBJ2-5; 7 bases match TRBD1. The junction had 4 bases not matched to a gene; V was cut back by 3 bases and J by 3 bases. CDR1 is SGHVS and CDR2 is FNYEAQ in the germline V gene. This CDR3 has 14 amino acids. CDR3 in amino acids: CASSLADRKETQYF. The CDR3 DNA sequence: TGTGCCAGCAGCTTGGCGGACAGGAAAGAGACCCAGTACTTC.

The V and J genes are TRBV27 and TRBJ2-7, with a weak D call TRBD2 (6 bases). Germline CDR1 and CDR2: MNHEY and SMNVEV (reference sequence). V dropped 4 bases and J dropped 9 bases, with 16 bases sitting between them. This CDR3 comprises 13 residues. CDR3 protein: CASSSGPRAGQYF. CDR3 in DNA: TGTGCCAGCAGTTCCGGGCCCCGAGCGGGGCAGTACTTC.

The chain uses TRBV5-1 and TRBJ2-7, with D uncertain. CDR1 is SGHRS and CDR2 is YFSETQ in the germline V gene. V was cut by 0 bases and J by 3 bases, with 10 bases left in between. The CDR3 is 14 amino acids. CDR3: CASSLGGEIYEQYF. The DNA for the CDR3 is TGCGCCAGCAGCTTGGGTGGGGAAATCTACGAGCAGTACTTC.

CDR3 DNA sequence: TGTGCCAGCAGCGTAGGGATGACAGAACCTGCTTTCTTT. Protein sequence: CASSVGMTEPAFF. The J gene is TRBJ1-1, the V gene TRBV9, with D possibly matching TRBD1 (5 bases). This CDR3 region has 13 residues. Trimming shortened V by 0 bases and J by 11 bases, and 14 bases separated the two germline ends. Germline CDR1 is SGDLS and CDR2 is YYNGEE. The full variable domain, in which reference TRBV9 and TRBJ1-1 provide the parts outside the CDR3, is DSGVTQTPKHLITATGQRVTLRCSPRSGDLSVYWYQQSLDQGLQFLIQYYNGEERAKGNILERFSAQQFPDLHSELNLSSLELGDSALYFCASSVGMTEPAFFGQGTRLTVV.

This clone was counted between two and nine times. The chain couples TRBV28 to TRBJ2-2; no reliable D call. This CDR3 has 14 residues. Germline V gene lookup returns CDR1 MDHEN and CDR2 SYDVKM. V was pared by 3 bases and J by 4 bases, with 9 bases between. The CDR3 DNA follows: TGTGCCAGCAGTTTCGTACAGTTCACCGGGGAGCTGTTTTTT. Translation gives CASSFVQFTGELFF.